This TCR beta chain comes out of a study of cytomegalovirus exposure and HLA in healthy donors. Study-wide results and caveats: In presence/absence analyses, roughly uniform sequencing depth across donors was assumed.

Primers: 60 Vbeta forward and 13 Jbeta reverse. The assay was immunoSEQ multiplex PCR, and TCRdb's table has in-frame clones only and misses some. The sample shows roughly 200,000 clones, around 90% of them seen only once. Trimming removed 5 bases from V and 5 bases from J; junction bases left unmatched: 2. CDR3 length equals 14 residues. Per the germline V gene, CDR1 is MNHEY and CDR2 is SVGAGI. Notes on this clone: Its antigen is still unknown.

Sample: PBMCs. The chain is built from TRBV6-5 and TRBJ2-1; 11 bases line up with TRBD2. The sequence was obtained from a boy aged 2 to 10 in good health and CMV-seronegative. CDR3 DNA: TGTGCCAGCAGTCGACTAGCGGGAAACAATGAGCAGTTCTTC. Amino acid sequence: CASSRLAGNNEQFF.